The rows below give T cell receptor beta chains drawn from one sample of a study of immune cell composition in non-small cell lung cancer. Produced via immunoSEQ multiplex PCR; TCRdb's table is partial and in-frame only. The sample carries 14,000 to 15,000 clones, around 63% recorded once. The specimen was lung tumor tissue. The receptor source for this set is a human donor with non-small cell lung cancer. Each CDR3 is given with its conserved first and last residue. D genes are given only for firm matches. Where a row states a size, it is once, few, many or the class of an expanded clone; other rows omit it.

>16|TRBJ2-1|.|TRBV4-3|few
CASSQDSWSSYNEQFF
TGCGCCAGCAGCCAAGATAGTTGGAGCTCCTACAATGAGCAGTTCTTC
>15|TRBJ2-7|TRBD1|TRBV28|few
CASGANRGINYEQYF
TGTGCCAGCGGCGCTAACAGGGGAATTAACTACGAGCAGTACTTC
>16|TRBJ1-2|TRBD1|TRBV4-2|.
CASSPSETGNSYGYTF
TGTGCCAGCAGCCCGTCCGAGACAGGGAATTCCTATGGCTACACCTTC
>14|TRBJ1-5|.|TRBV29-1|once
CSVVNGGSGQPQHF
TGCAGCGTCGTGAATGGGGGGAGCGGTCAGCCCCAGCATTTT
>14|TRBJ1-1|.|TRBV7-3|once
CASSRERGAAEAFF
TGTGCCAGCAGCCGAGAACGGGGTGCGGCTGAAGCTTTCTTT
>15|TRBJ2-3|.|TRBV6-6|.
CASSYGSGVTDTQYF
TGTGCCAGCAGTTACGGGTCGGGGGTCACAGATACGCAGTATTTT
>13|TRBJ1-2|TRBD1|TRBV6-1|.
CASILSGTVVYTF
TGTGCCAGCATCTTATCCGGGACAGTAGTCTACACCTTC
>14|TRBJ1-6|.|TRBV14|.
CASSQISGASPLHF
TGTGCCAGCAGCCAAATCTCAGGGGCCTCACCCCTCCACTTT
>14|TRBJ2-5|.|TRBV5-1|.
CASSWRGSEETQYF
TGCGCCAGCAGCTGGCGGGGCAGCGAAGAGACCCAGTACTTC
>13|TRBJ2-7|.|TRBV4-3|.
CASSQARRVRQYF
TGCGCCAGCAGCCAAGCAAGGAGAGTCCGACAGTACTTC
>17|TRBJ1-2|TRBD1|TRBV19|.
CASSTRPGDSRHYGYTF
TGTGCCAGTAGTACTAGACCGGGGGACAGCAGACACTATGGCTACACCTTC
>17|TRBJ2-7|TRBD1|TRBV7-2|.
CASSPQTGTGSSYEQYF
TGTGCCAGCAGCCCCCAAACCGGGACAGGGAGCTCCTACGAGCAGTACTTC
>14|TRBJ2-7|.|TRBV7-3|.
CASSLNGGLYEQYF
TGTGCCAGCAGCTTAAACGGGGGTCTCTACGAGCAGTACTTC
>15|TRBJ1-5|.|TRBV4-2|.
CASSQARYSNQPQHF
TGTGCCAGCAGCCAAGCGCGGTATAGCAATCAGCCCCAGCATTTT
>15|TRBJ1-1|.|TRBV19|.
CASSIWGRVVTEAFF
TGTGCCAGTAGTATCTGGGGCCGGGTCGTAACTGAAGCTTTCTTT
>14|TRBJ2-1|.|TRBV6-6|once
CASRGRGFYNEQFF
TGTGCCAGCAGGGGGCGGGGTTTCTACAATGAGCAGTTCTTC
>15|TRBJ2-7|.|TRBV5-1|.
CASSLQDLSSYEQYF
TGCGCCAGCAGCCTACAGGATTTGAGCTCCTACGAGCAGTACTTC
>16|TRBJ2-1|TRBD2|TRBV6-6|.
CASSYSTSGGANEQFF
TGTGCCAGCAGTTACTCGACGAGCGGGGGGGCCAATGAGCAGTTCTTC
>14|TRBJ1-2|.|TRBV6-6|.
CASTARTGNYGYTF
TGTGCCAGCACAGCCAGGACGGGAAACTATGGCTACACCTTC
>15|TRBJ1-5|TRBD1|TRBV18|few
CASSPGQGSIQPQHF
TGTGCCAGCTCACCAGGACAGGGTTCAATTCAGCCCCAGCATTTT
>16|TRBJ1-2|.|TRBV15|once
CATSRVTGNRVYGYTF
TGTGCCACCAGCAGAGTCACGGGGAATAGAGTTTATGGCTACACCTTC
>18|TRBJ2-3|TRBD2|TRBV9|.
CASSSPRTSGGITDTQYF
TGTGCCAGCAGCTCCCCGAGGACTAGCGGGGGCATCACAGATACGCAGTATTTT
>14|TRBJ2-5|.|TRBV27|.
CASSSDSQQETQYF
TGTGCCAGCAGTTCCGACAGTCAACAAGAGACCCAGTACTTC
>15|TRBJ2-2|.|TRBV7-9|.
CASSLGGTRGGELFF
TGTGCCAGCAGCTTGGGCGGCACCCGGGGCGGGGAGCTGTTTTTT
>16|TRBJ2-7|TRBD2|TRBV9|few
CASSVGLAGGTYEQYF
TGTGCCAGCAGCGTAGGGCTAGCGGGGGGAACCTACGAGCAGTACTTC
>16|TRBJ2-2|TRBD2|TRBV5-4|.
CASTAAGGRNTGELFF
TGTGCCAGCACCGCGGCGGGGGGGCGTAACACCGGGGAGCTGTTTTTT
>14|TRBJ1-4|.|TRBV7-8|once
CASSWGWGGEKLFF
TGTGCCAGCAGCTGGGGTTGGGGGGGTGAAAAACTGTTTTTT
>13|TRBJ2-5|TRBD2|TRBV19|.
CASRRGVQETQYF
TGTGCCAGTAGGCGGGGGGTCCAAGAGACCCAGTACTTC
>13|TRBJ1-2|.|TRBV30|.
CAWSIGTPYGYTF
TGTGCCTGGAGTATAGGGACACCCTATGGCTACACCTTC
>14|TRBJ1-2|TRBD1|TRBV18|.
CASSPRDRYYGYTF
TGTGCCAGCTCACCACGGGACAGGTACTATGGCTACACCTTC
>13|TRBJ1-5|.|TRBV30|once
CAWSAGGDQPQHF
TGTGCCTGGAGTGCGGGGGGGGATCAGCCCCAGCATTTT
>18|TRBJ1-1|.|TRBV2|.
CASSEALGRPGGDTEAFF
TGTGCCAGCAGTGAAGCGCTTGGCCGACCGGGGGGGGACACTGAAGCTTTCTTT
>17|TRBJ1-1|.|TRBV10-3|.
CAIRATGGTRGNTEAFF
TGTGCCATCAGAGCAACTGGGGGCACTCGAGGGAACACTGAAGCTTTCTTT
>16|TRBJ1-2|.|TRBV6-5|.
CASSYPSPAGGYGYTF
TGTGCCAGCAGTTACCCCTCCCCGGCCGGGGGCTATGGCTACACCTTC
>13|TRBJ1-1|.|TRBV28|.
CASSPPAGTEAFF
TGTGCCAGCAGTCCCCCCGCCGGGACTGAAGCTTTCTTT
>16|TRBJ1-2|.|TRBV5-1|.
CASSSTNRALNYGYTF
TGCGCCAGCAGCTCCACGAACAGGGCCCTTAACTATGGCTACACCTTC
>14|TRBJ1-6|.|TRBV5-1|.
CASMDGGGNSPLHF
TGCGCCAGCATGGACGGGGGAGGGAATTCACCCCTCCACTTT
>15|TRBJ2-2|.|TRBV7-3|.
CASSLTGQSTGELFF
TGTGCCAGCAGCTTAACGGGGCAGTCCACCGGGGAGCTGTTTTTT
>15|TRBJ1-1|TRBD1|TRBV5-4|.
CASSWSGGRDTEAFF
TGTGCCAGCAGCTGGTCAGGGGGCAGGGACACTGAAGCTTTCTTT
>14|TRBJ2-3|TRBD1|TRBV5-1|.
CASSPQGAGDTQYF
TGCGCCAGCAGCCCGCAGGGGGCCGGAGATACGCAGTATTTT
>17|TRBJ1-1|.|TRBV7-8|.
CASSFPGLLWENTEAFF
TGTGCCAGCAGCTTTCCGGGACTCCTATGGGAGAACACTGAAGCTTTCTTT
>15|TRBJ2-3|.|TRBV5-1|.
CASSLTGLAQDTQYF
TGCGCCAGCAGCCTAACAGGATTAGCACAAGATACGCAGTATTTT
>14|TRBJ1-2|TRBD1|TRBV4-1|few
CASSPGQGAWGYTF
TGCGCCAGCAGCCCGGGACAGGGGGCTTGGGGCTACACCTTC
>14|TRBJ1-1|TRBD1|TRBV5-6|.
CASSPTGGNTEAFF
TGTGCCAGCAGTCCTACAGGGGGGAACACTGAAGCTTTCTTT
>15|TRBJ2-5|.|TRBV7-6|.
CATLSEGTSQETQYF
TGTGCCACCCTATCCGAGGGTACCAGTCAAGAGACCCAGTACTTC
>16|TRBJ1-6|TRBD1|TRBV4-1|.
CASSPRMGTVNSPLHF
TGCGCCAGCAGCCCCAGGATGGGGACAGTTAATTCACCCCTCCACTTT
>15|TRBJ2-1|TRBD2|TRBV7-2|few
CASSRGLAGNNEQFF
TGTGCCAGCAGCCGCGGACTAGCGGGAAACAATGAGCAGTTCTTC
>16|TRBJ1-1|TRBD1|TRBV27|.
CASIPGRDRGLTEAFF
TGTGCCAGCATTCCAGGGAGGGACAGGGGGCTGACTGAAGCTTTCTTT
>12|TRBJ2-5|.|TRBV11-2|.
CASSLEGRTQYF
TGTGCCAGCAGCTTAGAAGGGAGGACCCAGTACTTC
>19|TRBJ2-5|TRBD2|TRBV19|.
CASSIAPSGDGGVLETQYF
TGTGCCAGTAGTATAGCCCCTAGCGGGGACGGAGGGGTTCTAGAGACCCAGTACTTC
>14|TRBJ2-4|.|TRBV19|.
CASSIPGAKNIQYF
TGTGCCAGTAGTATACCAGGGGCCAAAAACATTCAGTACTTC
>15|TRBJ2-3|TRBD2|TRBV4-1|.
CASSPLTSAPDTQYF
TGCGCCAGCAGCCCTTTGACTAGCGCACCAGATACGCAGTATTTT
>19|TRBJ1-2|.|TRBV7-3|few
CASSLHARQGRKPGYGYTF
TGTGCCAGCAGCCTCCATGCGAGGCAGGGTCGAAAACCCGGATATGGCTACACCTTC
>16|TRBJ1-1|.|TRBV5-1|.
CASSLGGVALNTEAFF
TGCGCCAGCAGCTTGGGGGGGGTAGCGTTGAACACTGAAGCTTTCTTT
>14|TRBJ1-6|TRBD1|TRBV9|.
CASSKDRVISPLHF
TGTGCCAGCAGCAAGGACAGGGTTATATCACCCCTCCACTTT
>15|TRBJ2-5|.|TRBV5-1|.
CASSSSGVGQETQYF
TGCGCCAGCAGCTCCTCCGGGGTGGGTCAGGAGACCCAGTACTTC
>14|TRBJ1-2|TRBD1|TRBV9|.
CASSRDRVSYGYTF
TGTGCCAGCAGCCGGGACAGGGTGAGCTATGGCTACACCTTC
>16|TRBJ2-5|TRBD1|TRBV5-1|.
CASSPGTGDSQGTQYF
TGCGCCAGCAGCCCAGGGACAGGGGACTCCCAGGGGACCCAGTACTTC
>18|TRBJ2-3|TRBD2|TRBV5-5|.
CASSLARLAGGSTDTQYF
TGTGCCAGCAGCTTGGCCCGACTAGCGGGGGGCAGCACAGATACGCAGTATTTT
>14|TRBJ2-5|.|TRBV6-6|.
CASSYSRGQETQYF
TGTGCCAGCAGTTACTCGCGGGGTCAGGAGACCCAGTACTTC